Listed here are 14 T cell receptor beta chains from one sample, sequenced in a study of blood T cell repertoires in COVID-19. Clones were sequenced by immunoSEQ multiplex PCR, and TCRdb holds only the in-frame ones, with some missing. The sample holds about 130,000 clones, over 75% seen once. Sample: peripheral blood. All receptors come from a woman over 75 with acute or convalescent COVID-19.

This chain joins TRBV5-1 and TRBJ1-2, with D unresolved. Trimming pared 5 bases from V and 5 bases from J, leaving 10 bases between. This CDR3 comprises 12 residues. Germline CDR1 and CDR2: SGHRS and YFSETQ. The CDR3 loop is CASSEESYGYTF. As DNA, the CDR3 is TGCGCCAGCAGTGAGGAGTCATATGGCTACACCTTC.

The J gene is TRBJ2-7, the V gene TRBV7-9, with 8 bases fitting TRBD2. Per germline, CDR1 SEHNR and CDR2 FQNEAQ (reference sequence). The CDR3 has 15 residues. The ends lost 6 bases at V and 2 bases at J; junction bases unmatched: 9. The CDR3 DNA follows: TGTGCCAGCAGGCCTCCGGCGGGGGGAACCTACGAGCAGTACTTC. Translated, it gives CASRPPAGGTYEQYF.

This clone appeared a few times. The CDR3 region is CASSSGGSFYEQYF. CDR3 nucleotides: TGTGCCAGCAGCTCAGGGGGCAGTTTCTACGAGCAGTACTTC. The V call is TRBV7-9, the J call TRBJ2-7; 8 bases agree with TRBD1. CDR1 and CDR2 (germline): SEHNR, FQNEAQ (reference sequence). V was clipped by 4 bases and J by 3 bases; unmatched bases: 5. The CDR3 runs 14 residues.

The genes are TRBV12-3 or TRBV12-4 and TRBJ1-1, with 9 positions matching TRBD1. The ends lost 1 base at V and 11 bases at J; junction bases unmatched: 5. CDR3 length: 13 residues. CDR3 DNA: TGTGCCAGCAGTTTAGGGACAGGGGTATCGGCTTTCTTT. Encoded protein: CASSLGTGVSAFF.

The CDR3 loop is CASSLQGTEKLFF. The CDR3, as DNA: TGCGCCAGCAGTCTCCAGGGGACTGAAAAACTGTTTTTT. This chain links TRBV10-2 with TRBJ1-4; perhaps TRBD1 as D (6 bases). There are 13 residues in the CDR3. V lost 5 bases, J lost 7 bases, and 11 bases lay in between. The germline V gene has CDR1 WSHSY and CDR2 SAAADI.

This chain connects TRBV27 to TRBJ1-4, with a tentative D call TRBD1 (6 bases). Trimming left V 6 bases short and J 7 bases short, with 15 bases between. From germline, CDR1 is MNHEY and CDR2 SMNVEV (reference sequence). This CDR3 region has 14 residues. CDR3 protein: CASRDTGLLEKLFF. CDR3 nucleotide sequence: TGTGCCAGCAGGGATACAGGGTTGCTTGAAAAACTGTTTTTT.

The rearrangement links TRBV6-4 to TRBJ2-1; TRBD2 agrees at 11 bases. There are 15 residues in the CDR3. Germline CDR1 MRHNA, CDR2 SNTAGT. V lost 4 bases and J lost 7; bases outside the gene matches: 6. CDR3 loop: CASSVTSGGRNEQFF. DNA of the CDR3: TGTGCCAGCAGTGTAACTAGCGGGGGTCGGAATGAGCAGTTCTTC.

The chain recombines TRBV7-9 with TRBJ2-1; no reliable D call. This CDR3 region has 15 residues. CDR1 and CDR2 (germline): SEHNR, FQNEAQ (reference sequence). Deletions cut 1 base from V and 7 bases from J, with 14 bases between. CDR3 sequence reads: CASSLGSVTHNEQFF. The CDR3 DNA follows: TGTGCCAGCAGCTTAGGTTCGGTAACCCATAATGAGCAGTTCTTC.

The chain recombines TRBV11-2 with TRBJ2-2, with TRBD2 matching 12 bases. The J segment lost 6 bases and the V segment lost 4 bases, leaving 0 bases of the junction unmatched. The CDR3 sequence is 14 residues long. Germline loops: CDR1 SGHAT, CDR2 FQNNGV. The CDR3 sequence is CASSSSGGAGELFF. The CDR3 nucleotides read TGTGCCAGCAGCTCTAGCGGGGGGGCCGGGGAGCTGTTTTTT.

The chain uses TRBV10-2 and TRBJ1-1, with 7 bases matching TRBD1. CDR1 is WSHSY, CDR2 SAAADI, per germline. Unmatched junction bases numbered 12, after V lost 5 bases and J lost 6 bases. The CDR3 length is 15 residues. The CDR3 DNA sequence: TGCGCCAGCAGTTTAAACAGGGGAAAGGTAGCTGAAGCTTTCTTT. Translation gives CASSLNRGKVAEAFF.

The chain has TRBV2 and TRBJ1-2; the match to TRBD1 covers 7 bases. Unmatched junction bases numbered 14, after V lost 6 bases and J lost 7 bases. Per germline, CDR1 SNHLY and CDR2 FYNNEI. CDR3 length: 15 amino acids. CDR3 DNA: TGTGCCAGCAGACCTCCCGGGACAGATAGTGGTGGCTACACCTTC. Its protein product is CASRPPGTDSGGYTF.

V usage is TRBV28 and J usage is TRBJ1-3; D is perhaps TRBD1 (6 bases). The ends were cut back, 3 bases at V and 0 bases at J, with 9 bases in the middle. Germline V lookup: CDR1 MDHEN, CDR2 SYDVKM. The CDR3 extends over 15 amino acids. The CDR3 DNA reads TGTGCCAGCAGTTTGACAGGTTTCTCTGGAAACACCATATATTTT. Its protein is CASSLTGFSGNTIYF.

The rearrangement uses TRBV6-1 and TRBJ1-1, with D uncertain. The V and J ends lost 3 bases and 8 bases respectively, with 7 bases between them. The CDR3 loop spans 11 amino acids. Germline-derived CDR1 and CDR2 are MNHNS and SASEGT. The CDR3 is CASSEGGEAFF. CDR3 nucleotide sequence: TGTGCCAGCAGTGAGGGAGGGGAAGCTTTCTTT.

The V and J genes are TRBV24-1 and TRBJ2-7; 11 bases are shared with TRBD1. Germline V gene data show CDR1 as KGHDR and CDR2 as SFDVKD. J was trimmed by 5 bases and V by 0 bases; bases with no gene match: 5. This CDR3 comprises 16 residues. The CDR3 nucleotides read TGTGCCACCAGTGATTTGCGGGACAGGGGGGTCCACGAGCAGTACGTC. Translating gives CATSDLRDRGVHEQYV.